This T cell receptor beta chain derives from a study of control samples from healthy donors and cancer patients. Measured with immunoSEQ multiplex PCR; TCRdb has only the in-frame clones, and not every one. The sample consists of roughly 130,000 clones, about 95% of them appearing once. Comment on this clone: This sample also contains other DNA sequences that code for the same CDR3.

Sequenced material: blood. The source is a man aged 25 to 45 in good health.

The CDR3 here is CASSESQPQHF. The CDR3 bases are TGTGCCAGCAGTGAAAGTCAGCCCCAGCATTTT. The J gene is TRBJ1-5, the V gene TRBV6-1; D unresolved. The CDR3 totals 11 residues. Germline assignment: CDR1 MNHNS and CDR2 SASEGT. Between the trimmed V and J ends, which lost 2 bases and 6 bases, there was a span of 2 bases.